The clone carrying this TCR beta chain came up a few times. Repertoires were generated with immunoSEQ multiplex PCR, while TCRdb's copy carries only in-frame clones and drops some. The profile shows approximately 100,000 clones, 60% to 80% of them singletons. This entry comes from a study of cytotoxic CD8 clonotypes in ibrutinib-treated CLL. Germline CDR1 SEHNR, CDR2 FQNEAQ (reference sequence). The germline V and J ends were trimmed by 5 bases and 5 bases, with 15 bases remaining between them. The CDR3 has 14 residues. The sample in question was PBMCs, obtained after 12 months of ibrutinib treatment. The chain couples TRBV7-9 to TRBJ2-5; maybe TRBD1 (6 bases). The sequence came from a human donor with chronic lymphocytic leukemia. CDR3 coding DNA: TGTGCCAGCAGCCTTGGACAGTTGAGGGAGACCCAGTACTTC. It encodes CASSLGQLRETQYF.